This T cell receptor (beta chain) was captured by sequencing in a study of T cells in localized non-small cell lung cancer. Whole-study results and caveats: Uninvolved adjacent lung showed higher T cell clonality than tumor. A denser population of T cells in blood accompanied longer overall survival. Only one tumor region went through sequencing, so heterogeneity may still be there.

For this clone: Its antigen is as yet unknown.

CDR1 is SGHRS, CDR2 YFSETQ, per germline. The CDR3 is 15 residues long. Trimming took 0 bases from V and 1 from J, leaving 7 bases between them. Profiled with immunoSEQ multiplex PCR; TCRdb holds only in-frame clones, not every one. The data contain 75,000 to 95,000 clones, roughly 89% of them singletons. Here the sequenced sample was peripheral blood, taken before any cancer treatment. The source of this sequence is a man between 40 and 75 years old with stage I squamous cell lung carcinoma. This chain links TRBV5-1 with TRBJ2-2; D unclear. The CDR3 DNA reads TGCGCCAGCAGCTTGGAGGCTAGGAACACCGGGGAGCTGTTTTTT. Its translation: CASSLEARNTGELFF.